This TCR beta chain was sequenced during a study of blood T cells in healthy people across ages (dated by TCRdb to about 2015). Notes on the research overall: Template switching captured roughly one uniquely barcoded TCR beta cDNA molecule per two T cells in model experiments. Two additional independent replicas of 1 million unique cDNA reads from the same blood draw were analyzed for two donors (one aged 18 to 30 and one aged 80 or older). Donors of different ages were randomly distributed across sequencing lanes to avoid experimental bias. The donors were split into four age groups: young (average around 15 years), middle-aged (nearly 40), aged (roughly 60) and long-lived (about 82). To track age-related changes in TCR beta repertoire diversity, the study relied on deep sequencing normalized with unique cDNA molecular identifiers. Points the paper makes about the study in general: Because the CMV infection status of the donors was unknown, age-related changes in expanded clonotypes may potentially have been confounded. Estimates of total diversity from one million sequenced T cells were regarded as lower bounds and underestimates. A strong correlation was found between observed TCR beta diversity and the percentage of naive T cells measured by flow cytometry. Compared with the aged group, the long-lived group had more naive CD4+ T cells, fewer expanded clones and increased TCR diversity, suggesting age selection. Since profiling was done on bulk unsorted PBMCs, naive and antigen-experienced compartments could not be conclusively compared. As age increased, observed TCR beta diversity per million T cells dropped in a roughly linear way, and a significant reduction was already evident by age roughly 36.

Library construction relied on 5' RACE. The sequencer listed for this sample is Illumina HiSeq 2500. A second PCR of roughly 7 to 11 cycles was performed with a sample-barcoded 5' primer and a J-beta primer mix. A template-switch 5' adaptor carrying 12 random nucleotides introduced a unique molecular identifier onto each TCR beta cDNA molecule. At least 2.5 million CDR3-containing paired-end reads were obtained from each sample. First-strand cDNA was synthesized from all RNA with the Mint cDNA synthesis kit, primed by a TRBC-specific oligonucleotide. After uracil-DNA glycosylase treatment, a first 18-cycle PCR used universal primers M1SS and BC2_uni_R on all cDNA. In the paper's pipeline: For normalization, 1 million high-quality reads were randomly selected from each sample, with every read carrying a distinct molecular identifier. Instead of being binned into consensus sequences, reads with shared molecular identifiers were discarded. MiTCR, with a Q25 quality threshold and the strictest error-elimination algorithm, was used for CDR3 identification, clonotype clustering and error correction. A nonparametric unseen species model with Euler transformation was used to estimate lower-bound total TCR beta diversity. The public reads were quality trimmed at Q25 with fastp and then assembled into clones with MiXCR by TCRdb, keeping productive beta chains. CDR3 protein duplicates are merged, each entry listing the most common genes and DNA. TCRdb, not the authors, supplied the V and J calls. The sample table contains some 1.5 million distinct CDR3 sequences; only one count was recorded for 28% of them. The ten largest clones take up less than 9.5% of the sample.

This clonotype has more than one count but fewer than ten. Which antigen it targets is not known. No base-level quality is on record; no much larger clone is a single base apart. The 39 donors, aged about 6 to 100 years, were systemically healthy Caucasian individuals from Russia. About 9.1 milliliters of peripheral blood were collected from each donor into EDTA-treated Vacutainer tubes. PBMCs were isolated by Ficoll-Paque density-gradient centrifugation, with at least 6.5 million obtained per sample. Total RNA was extracted from PBMCs with Trizol reagent, with at least 5.5 micrograms obtained per sample. For every donor, an aliquot of PBMCs went through flow cytometry to measure the percentages of naive CD45RAhigh/CD27high T cells. The germline V gene gives CDR1 as SGHRS and CDR2 as YFSETQ. From the cysteine up to the phenylalanine, the CDR3 has a length of 14 residues. The retained sequence is limited to the CDR3, 42 bases, with the frame set at the first base. V is pruned by 4 bases and J by 4 bases, leaving 7 bases of the junction without a gene match.

The sequence derives from a woman aged 25-40 years in good health. Sample: blood. This chain joins TRBV5-1 to TRBJ1-2; a stretch of 7 junction bases matches TRBD1. The CDR3 protein is CASSIGQEGYGYTF. The nucleotides read TGCGCCAGCAGCATCGGACAGGAAGGCTATGGCTACACCTTC.